The rows below give T cell receptor beta chains drawn from one sample of a study of response to subunit inactivated influenza vaccine. From the RT-PCR reads, TCRdb called clonotypes with MiXCR, one entry per CDR3 protein. The data contain 530,000 or so distinct CDR3 sequences, roughly 27% of them seen just once; the ten biggest clones take up under 2.5%. Sequenced here: CD4+ T cells sorted from PBMCs, sampled 5 days after vaccination. These receptors originate from a man between 50 and 59 years old who received an inactivated influenza vaccine. The CDR3 runs from the conserved cysteine through the conserved F or W. D genes are given only for firm matches. The listing skips clone size in some rows; elsewhere it reads once, few, many or a size class.

>TRBV6-5|.|TRBD1|TRBJ1-2
CASSYLNDRTGGGYTF
TGTGCCAGCAGTTACCTGAACGACCGGACAGGGGGAGGCTACACCTTC
>TRBV7-2|few|TRBD2|TRBJ2-3
CASSLVAGVRTDTQYF
TGTGCCAGCAGCTTAGTGGCGGGAGTACGCACAGATACGCAGTATTTT
>TRBV12-3/TRBV12-4|.|TRBD2|TRBJ2-3
CASSSLAGAWDTQYF
TGTGCCAGCAGTTCCTTAGCGGGGGCCTGGGATACGCAGTATTTT
>TRBV30|.|.|TRBJ2-7
CAWSVRARGPSYEQYF
TGTGCCTGGAGTGTACGAGCGAGAGGGCCCTCCTACGAGCAGTACTTC
>TRBV7-9|many|TRBD1|TRBJ2-3
CASSYLQGFSTDTQYF
TGTGCCAGCAGCTACTTACAGGGGTTCAGCACAGATACGCAGTATTTT
>TRBV4-1|.|TRBD2|TRBJ2-7
CASSQPTSRGREQYF
TGCGCCAGCAGCCAGCCGACTAGCCGGGGTCGAGAGCAGTACTTC
>TRBV7-9|.|.|TRBJ2-7
CASSQDLRNEQYF
TGTGCCAGCAGCCAGGACTTGCGGAACGAGCAGTACTTC
>TRBV2|few|.|TRBJ2-7
CASSPEMFRSSYEQYF
TGTGCCAGCAGTCCTGAAATGTTTCGGAGCTCCTACGAGCAGTACTTC
>TRBV12-3/TRBV12-4|many|.|TRBJ1-2
CASSFTGDGYTF
TGTGCCAGCAGTTTTACGGGGGATGGCTACACCTTC
>TRBV24-1|few|.|TRBJ1-5
CATSESRATSNQPQHF
TGTGCCACCAGTGAATCCCGGGCCACTAGCAATCAGCCCCAGCATTTT
>TRBV4-1|.|TRBD2|TRBJ2-1
CASSQAGTSGGPLEQFF
TGCGCCAGCAGCCAAGCGGGGACTAGCGGGGGGCCACTAGAGCAGTTCTTC
>TRBV5-1|few|.|TRBJ1-1
CASSYNKQNTEAFF
TGCGCCAGCAGCTACAACAAACAGAACACTGAAGCTTTCTTT
>TRBV4-2|few|.|TRBJ2-1
CASSQDLKDDEQFF
TGTGCCAGCAGCCAAGATCTTAAAGACGATGAGCAGTTCTTC
>TRBV4-3|.|.|TRBJ1-5
CASSQDLLRQPQPQHF
TGCGCCAGCAGCCAAGACTTGTTAAGGCAACCTCAGCCCCAGCATTTT
>TRBV7-9|few|.|TRBJ2-5
CASSLDRQQETQYF
TGTGCCAGCAGCTTAGACAGACAGCAAGAGACCCAGTACTTC
>TRBV7-2|.|TRBD1|TRBJ2-3
CASSFGQGTRFTDTQYF
TGTGCCAGCAGCTTTGGACAGGGGACTCGTTTCACAGATACGCAGTATTTT
>TRBV7-2|few|TRBD1|TRBJ1-6
CASSPQGGAGSPLHF
TGTGCCAGCAGCCCACAAGGGGGCGCTGGGTCACCCCTCCACTTT
>TRBV7-3|.|TRBD2|TRBJ2-3
CASSSTPISGSRTDTQYF
TGTGCCAGCAGCTCCACTCCTATTAGCGGGTCCCGCACAGATACGCAGTATTTT
>TRBV10-3|few|TRBD1|TRBJ2-3
CAISYQTGAQYF
TGTGCCATCAGTTATCAGACAGGGGCGCAGTATTTT
>TRBV12-3/TRBV12-4|.|.|TRBJ2-1
CASSPGELVNNEQFF
TGTGCCAGCAGCCCCGGGGAGCTAGTTAACAATGAGCAGTTCTTC
>TRBV2|few|TRBD2|TRBJ2-1
CASSEGLAGASNEQFF
TGTGCCAGCAGTGAAGGACTAGCGGGAGCTTCAAATGAGCAGTTCTTC
>TRBV9|few|.|TRBJ1-3
CASSVDGYGSGNTIYF
TGTGCCAGCAGCGTAGATGGGTACGGCTCTGGAAACACCATATATTTT
>TRBV20-1|.|TRBD1|TRBJ2-5
CSARDWASGGETQYF
TGCAGTGCTAGAGATTGGGCCTCAGGGGGAGAGACCCAGTACTTC
>TRBV11-2|few|TRBD1|TRBJ2-5
CASSLGGTGGWYQETQYF
TGTGCCAGCAGCTTAGGAGGGACAGGGGGTTGGTACCAAGAGACCCAGTACTTC
>TRBV20-1|.|TRBD1|TRBJ2-3
CSATNRQGWTDTQYF
TGCAGTGCTACGAATCGACAGGGGTGGACAGATACGCAGTATTTT
>TRBV9|.|TRBD2|TRBJ2-7
CASSVSTSGDMGEQYF
TGTGCCAGCAGCGTATCGACTAGCGGAGATATGGGGGAGCAGTACTTC
>TRBV7-7|few|TRBD2|TRBJ2-5
CASSLLAGGEGETQYF
TGTGCCAGCAGCTTACTAGCGGGAGGCGAGGGAGAGACCCAGTACTTC
>TRBV15|many|TRBD2|TRBJ2-3
CATSSSRLAGGTDTQYF
TGTGCCACCAGCAGCTCCAGACTAGCGGGAGGAACAGATACGCAGTATTTT
>TRBV20-1|.|.|TRBJ2-7
CSAVQKPSYEQYF
TGCAGTGCTGTTCAGAAACCTTCCTACGAGCAGTACTTC
>TRBV3-1|.|.|TRBJ2-2
CASSYKDAGELFF
TGTGCCAGCAGCTACAAAGACGCCGGGGAGCTGTTTTTT
>TRBV20-1|few|.|TRBJ1-1
CSARDSRPGMNTEAFF
TGCAGTGCTAGAGATTCCCGGCCAGGGATGAACACTGAAGCTTTCTTT
>TRBV4-3|.|.|TRBJ2-3
CASSPHFRGKPDTQYF
TGCGCCAGCAGCCCCCACTTCCGGGGGAAACCAGATACGCAGTATTTT
>TRBV6-1|.|.|TRBJ2-1
CASSVAVPDYNEQFF
TGTGCCAGCAGTGTAGCGGTTCCCGACTACAATGAGCAGTTCTTC
>TRBV30|.|.|TRBJ2-1
CAWDPIQGSEQFF
TGTGCCTGGGACCCTATACAGGGCTCTGAGCAGTTCTTC
>TRBV6-1|.|TRBD1|TRBJ2-4
CASSFGTGIAKNIQYF
TGTGCCAGCAGCTTCGGGACAGGCATAGCCAAAAACATTCAGTACTTC
>TRBV29-1|few|.|TRBJ2-1
CSVGGGLSGLDEQFF
TGCAGCGTTGGTGGGGGGTTATCAGGGCTCGATGAGCAGTTCTTC
>TRBV20-1|.|.|TRBJ2-1
CSARKGSGTPYNEQFF
TGCAGTGCTAGGAAGGGGTCCGGGACGCCCTACAATGAGCAGTTCTTC
>TRBV9|.|.|TRBJ1-2
CASSKTDSTGYTF
TGTGCCAGCAGCAAAACAGACAGTACGGGCTACACCTTC
>TRBV7-9|many|TRBD1|TRBJ2-7
CASSLTTTGGNEQYF
TGTGCCAGCAGCTTAACAACGACAGGGGGGAACGAGCAGTACTTC
>TRBV5-1|few|TRBD1|TRBJ2-5
CASSQGQRQETQYF
TGCGCCAGCAGCCAGGGACAGCGCCAAGAGACCCAGTACTTC
>TRBV29-1|.|.|TRBJ2-5
CSVDWQGQETQYF
TGCAGCGTTGATTGGCAGGGTCAAGAGACCCAGTACTTC
>TRBV5-1|few|.|TRBJ2-2
CASSFGDRDTGELFF
TGCGCCAGCAGCTTCGGGGATAGGGACACCGGGGAGCTGTTTTTT
>TRBV9|.|.|TRBJ2-1
CASSFRDSYYNEQFF
TGTGCCAGCAGCTTCCGGGACTCGTACTACAATGAGCAGTTCTTC
>TRBV24-1|few|TRBD1|TRBJ2-2
CATSDPPGTGNTGELFF
TGTGCCACCAGTGATCCCCCCGGGACAGGGAATACCGGGGAGCTGTTTTTT
>TRBV4-1|few|.|TRBJ1-4
CASSLGPKDEKLFF
TGCGCCAGCAGCCTAGGACCCAAGGATGAAAAACTGTTTTTT
>TRBV15|many|.|TRBJ1-4
CATSRAVGGREKLFF
TGTGCCACCAGCAGAGCAGTTGGCGGGCGAGAAAAACTGTTTTTT